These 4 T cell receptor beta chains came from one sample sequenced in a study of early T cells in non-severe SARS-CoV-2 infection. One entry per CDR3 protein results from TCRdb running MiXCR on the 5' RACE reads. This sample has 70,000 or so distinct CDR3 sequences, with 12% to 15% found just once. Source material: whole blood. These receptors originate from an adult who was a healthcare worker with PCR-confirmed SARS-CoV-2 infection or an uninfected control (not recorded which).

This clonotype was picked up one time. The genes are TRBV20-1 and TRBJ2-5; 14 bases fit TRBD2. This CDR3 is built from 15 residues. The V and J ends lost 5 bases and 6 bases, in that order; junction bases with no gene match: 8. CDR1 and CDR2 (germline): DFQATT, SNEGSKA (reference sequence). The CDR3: CSAWTSGGIVKTQYF. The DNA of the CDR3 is TGCAGTGCTTGGACTAGCGGGGGGATTGTCAAGACCCAGTACTTC.

The CDR3 bases are TGCGCCACCTCGGGACAGGGAACAGATACGCAGTATTTT. Protein sequence: CATSGQGTDTQYF. This chain links TRBV5-1 with TRBJ2-3; 9 bases line up with TRBD1. Germline loops: CDR1 SGHRS, CDR2 YFSETQ. With V trimmed by 9 bases and J by 3 bases, 5 bases remained unmatched. The CDR3 runs 13 residues.

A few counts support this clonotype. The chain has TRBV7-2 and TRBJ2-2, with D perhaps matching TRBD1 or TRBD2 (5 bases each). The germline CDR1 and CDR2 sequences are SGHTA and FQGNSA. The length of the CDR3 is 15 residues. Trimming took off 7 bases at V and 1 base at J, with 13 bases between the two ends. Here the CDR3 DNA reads TGTGCCAGCACCCCGGGACGCCAGAACACCGGGGAGCTGTTTTTT. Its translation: CASTPGRQNTGELFF.

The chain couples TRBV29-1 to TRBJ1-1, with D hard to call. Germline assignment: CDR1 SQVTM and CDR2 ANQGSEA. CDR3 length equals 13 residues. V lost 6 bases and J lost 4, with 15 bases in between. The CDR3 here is CSVITAGGTEAFF. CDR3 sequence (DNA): TGCAGCGTAATAACGGCGGGAGGCACTGAAGCTTTCTTT.